A single T cell receptor beta chain is shown here with its context. Without sorting, samples used about 90 million PBMCs for genomic DNA. The sample comes from a study of shared clonotypes between healthy human individuals. TCRdb keeps only in-frame clones here, not all; method: immunoSEQ multiplex PCR. Among some 470,000 clones listed, around 80% were seen once. The germline V and J ends were trimmed by 6 bases and 1 base, with 13 bases remaining between them. The CDR3 covers 15 residues. The germline CDR1 and CDR2 sequences are MDHEN and SYDVKM. Sequenced input: PBMCs. The chain carries TRBV28 and TRBJ1-3; D is possibly TRBD1 (6 bases). The TCR sequence derives from a woman aged 40-49 years in good health. Some clones in this sample may be carry-over from other donors' samples. CDR3 sequence: CASSRDMTSGNTIYF. The CDR3 region has the DNA TGTGCCAGCAGCCGGGACATGACATCTGGAAACACCATATATTTT.